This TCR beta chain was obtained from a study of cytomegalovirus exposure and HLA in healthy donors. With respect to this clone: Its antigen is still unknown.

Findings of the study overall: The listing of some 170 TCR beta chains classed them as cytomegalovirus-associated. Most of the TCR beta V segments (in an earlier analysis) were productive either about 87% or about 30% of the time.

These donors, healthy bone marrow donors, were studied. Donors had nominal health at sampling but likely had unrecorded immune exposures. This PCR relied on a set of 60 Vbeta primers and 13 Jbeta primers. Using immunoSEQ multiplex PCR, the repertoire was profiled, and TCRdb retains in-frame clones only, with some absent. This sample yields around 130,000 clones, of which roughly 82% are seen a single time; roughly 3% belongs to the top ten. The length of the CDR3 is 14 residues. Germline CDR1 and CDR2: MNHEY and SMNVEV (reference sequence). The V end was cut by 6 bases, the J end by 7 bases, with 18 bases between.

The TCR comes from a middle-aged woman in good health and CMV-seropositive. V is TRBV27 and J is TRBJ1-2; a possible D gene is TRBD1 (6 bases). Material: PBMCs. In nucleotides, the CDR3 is TGTGCCAGCAGCCCTATGTCAGGGGCGGGTGGCTACACCTTC. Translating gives CASSPMSGAGGYTF.